A single sample is the source of the 32 T cell receptor beta chains below, sequenced in a study of blood T cells in healthy people across ages. Next came a second PCR, run for about 6 to 12 cycles, which used a sample-barcoded 5' primer along with a J-beta primer mix. A single record per CDR3 protein comes from TCRdb applying MiXCR to the 5' RACE reads. This table has 800,000 to 950,000 distinct CDR3 sequences, 25% to 35% appearing once. This same sample was also taken into another study, of T cells of mothers and their children.

Sequencing input: blood. These TCRs come from a woman in her thirties or forties in good health.

This clonotype has more than one count but fewer than ten. V and J are TRBV28 and TRBJ1-2; D might be TRBD1 (6 bases). Germline CDR1 is MDHEN and CDR2 is SYDVKM. CDR3 length equals 14 residues. The V gene lost 4 bases and the J gene lost 7 bases, with 16 bases spanning the gap. The chain's CDR3 is CASSSQGRGGGYTF. The CDR3 DNA is TGTGCCAGCAGTTCCCAGGGGCGGGGAGGTGGCTACACCTTC.

The chain has TRBV5-1 and TRBJ2-3; D might be TRBD1 or TRBD2, each matching 5 bases. Germline V gene sequence: CDR1 SGHRS, CDR2 YFSETQ. CDR3 size: 17 residues. The ends were cut back, 4 bases at V and 6 bases at J, with 24 bases in the middle. CDR3 in amino acids: CASSPAVGVQRMDTQYF. The CDR3 DNA follows: TGCGCCAGCAGCCCAGCGGTGGGGGTTCAGAGGATGGATACGCAGTATTTT.

Of note for this clonotype: One end of the junction does not line up with germline, which may come from a read error. The chain links TRBV7-9 to TRBJ2-3, with TRBD1 as a possible D gene (6 bases). This CDR3 is 15 amino acids long. The germline gives CDR1 SEHNR, CDR2 FQNEAQ (reference sequence). The CDR3 DNA is TGTGCCAGCAGCGCGCAGGGGATGGGCACAGATGCGCAGTATTTT. Translated, it gives CASSAQGMGTDAQYF.

The chain employs TRBV7-2 and TRBJ2-7; TRBD1 matches 7 bases. This CDR3 spans 15 amino acids. Trimming removed 0 bases from V and 4 bases from J; junction bases left unmatched: 6. Looked up from germline, CDR1 is SGHTA and CDR2 is FQGNSA. The CDR3 coding sequence is TGTGCCAGCAGCTTAGCAGGGGGACAGAGGTACGAGCAGTACTTC. This gives the protein CASSLAGGQRYEQYF. Full variable domain (missing parts from reference TRBV7-2 and TRBJ2-7): GAGVSQSPSNKVTEKGKDVELRCDPISGHTALYWYRQSLGQGLEFLIYFQGNSAPDKSGLPSDRFSAERTGGSVSTLTIQRTQQEDSAVYLCASSLAGGQRYEQYFGPGTRLTVT.

This clonotype was counted ten times or more. The chain combines TRBV5-1 with TRBJ2-7; no reliable D call. Germline values: CDR1 SGHRS, CDR2 YFSETQ. The CDR3 is made up of 17 amino acids. The V end was cut by 0 bases, the J end by 0 bases, with 16 bases between. The CDR3, as DNA: TGCGCCAGCAGCTTGGCCGGGTCGACGGGCAACTCCTACGAGCAGTACTTC. As protein: CASSLAGSTGNSYEQYF.

This clonotype was counted ten times or more. The chain carries TRBV5-1 and TRBJ2-1; TRBD2 aligns across 7 bases. V dropped 4 bases and J dropped 5; count of bases not matched to a gene: 3. Per germline, CDR1 SGHRS and CDR2 YFSETQ. The CDR3 is 13 amino acids. The CDR3 DNA reads as TGCGCCAGCAGCGCCCGGGGGGACAATGAGCAGTTCTTC. Translating gives CASSARGDNEQFF.

The chain employs TRBV20-1 and TRBJ2-7; possible D gene TRBD1, 8 bases. Germline V gives CDR1 DFQATT, CDR2 SNEGSKA (reference sequence). The CDR3 spans 17 residues. Trimming pared 3 bases from V and 3 bases from J, leaving 24 bases between. The chain's CDR3 is CSARGDRNRRGVYEQYF. In DNA, the CDR3 is TGCAGTGCTAGGGGGGACAGGAACCGACGGGGGGTCTACGAGCAGTACTTC.

This clonotype was counted a few times. This sequence joins TRBV18 and TRBJ2-3; unclear D gene. Between the trimmed V and J ends, which lost 0 bases and 8 bases, there was a span of 9 bases. The length of the CDR3 is 13 residues. Looked up from germline, CDR1 is KGHSH and CDR2 is LQKENI. The CDR3 sequence: CASSPPQIGTQYF. CDR3 nucleotide sequence: TGTGCCAGCTCACCACCCCAAATTGGTACGCAGTATTTT.

The chain is built from TRBV7-9 and TRBJ1-1; the match to TRBD1 covers 7 bases. Germline-derived CDR1 and CDR2 are SEHNR and FQNEAQ (reference sequence). CDR3 length: 16 residues. The J segment lost 10 bases and the V segment lost 4 bases, leaving 18 bases of the junction unmatched. In DNA form, the CDR3 reads TGTGCCAGCAGCTCTCCGCCCTCATGGGGACAGATGGGAGCTTTCTTT. The encoded protein is CASSSPPSWGQMGAFF.

V usage is TRBV30 and J usage is TRBJ2-1, with D perhaps matching TRBD2 (6 bases). V was clipped by 2 bases and J by 9 bases, with 17 bases between them. This CDR3 contains 14 residues. CDR1 and CDR2 (germline): GTSNPN, SVGIG (reference sequence). CDR3 loop: CAWSWGDGRSEQFF. The CDR3 nucleotides read TGTGCCTGGAGTTGGGGGGACGGGCGGAGTGAGCAGTTCTTC.

This clonotype was counted at least ten times. V usage is TRBV7-3 and J usage is TRBJ2-3; D is uncertain. Trimming left V 6 bases short and J 1 base short, with 14 bases between. The CDR3 totals 15 residues. The V gene's germline CDR1 is SGHTA and CDR2 FQGTGA. The CDR3 region has the DNA TGTGCCAGCAGTAGAGAAAAACAACGCACAGATACGCAGTATTTT. Translation gives CASSREKQRTDTQYF.

This clonotype has a handful of counts. This rearrangement joins TRBV7-2 to TRBJ2-7; 7 bases match TRBD2. The CDR3 has 16 residues. Germline CDR1 SGHTA, CDR2 FQGNSA. After removal of 1 base from V and 0 bases from J, the junction contained 6 bases not matched to a gene. CDR3 loop: CASSLGGAGTSYEQYF. The CDR3 region has the DNA TGTGCCAGCAGCTTAGGAGGAGCGGGGACCTCCTACGAGCAGTACTTC.

This chain links TRBV24-1 with TRBJ2-1; 8 bases match TRBD2. The CDR3 loop spans 17 amino acids. The germline V gene has CDR1 KGHDR and CDR2 SFDVKD. Trimming took 3 bases from V and 1 from J; bases not matched to a gene: 7. The CDR3 region has the DNA TGTGCCACCAGTGATACGGGGGGGCCGAAGTCCTACAATGAGCAGTTCTTC. Translation gives CATSDTGGPKSYNEQFF.

Many counts were recorded for this clonotype. The rearrangement uses TRBV10-2 and TRBJ2-7; D gene unclear. This CDR3 has 13 residues. V lost 8 bases to trimming and J lost 5 bases, with 16 bases between them. Germline CDR1 WSHSY, CDR2 SAAADI. CDR3 sequence (DNA): TGCGCCAGCGGTCTCCAGGACGCCGACGAGCAGTACTTC. As protein: CASGLQDADEQYF.

The rearrangement joins TRBV7-2 to TRBJ1-2; possibly TRBD1 for D (5 bases). The V gene lost 4 bases and the J gene lost 3 bases, with 12 bases spanning the gap. Germline V lookup: CDR1 SGHTA, CDR2 FQGNSA. The CDR3 covers 14 residues. The CDR3: CASSSAGFDYGYTF. For the CDR3, the DNA is TGTGCCAGCAGCTCCGCAGGGTTTGACTATGGCTACACCTTC.

Comment on this clonotype: This may come from a read error, since a much larger clone is one base off. The CDR3 reads CAIRNNYGYTF. The CDR3 nucleotides are TGTGCCATCAGGAATAACTATGGCTACACCTTC. The chain has TRBV10-3 and TRBJ1-2; D gene unclear. The CDR3 extends over 11 amino acids. Germline-derived CDR1 and CDR2 are ENHRY and SYGVKD. V lost 6 bases to trimming and J lost 1 base, with 3 bases between them.

Concerning this clonotype itself: This clone may be a read error of a much larger clone one base away. The genes are TRBV2 and TRBJ2-1, with D possibly matching TRBD1 (6 bases). The CDR3 is 13 amino acids. Germline V lookup: CDR1 SNHLY, CDR2 FYNNEI. V lost 6 bases and J 9 bases, leaving 15 bases between the germline ends. The DNA of the CDR3 is TGTGCCAGCAGGCAGGGGCTCGACAGTGAGCAGTTCTTC. This translates into CASRQGLDSEQFF.

This clonotype was picked up a small number of times. The chain uses TRBV12-3 or TRBV12-4 and TRBJ2-5; D ambiguous. Trimming took 1 base from V and 9 from J, leaving 15 bases between them. The CDR3 totals 14 residues. CDR3: CASSLGGPETAQYF. CDR3 in DNA: TGTGCCAGCAGTTTAGGTGGGCCTGAGACGGCCCAGTACTTC.

The rearrangement uses TRBV30 and TRBJ1-4; D gene unclear. The CDR3 length is 11 residues. V lost 1 base and J 7 bases, leaving 4 bases between the germline ends. CDR1 is GTSNPN, CDR2 SVGIG, per germline (reference sequence). CDR3 nucleotides: TGTGCCTGGAGTGCGGCTGAAAAACTGTTTTTT. This encodes CAWSAAEKLFF.

V and J are TRBV6-6 and TRBJ2-5; possible D gene TRBD2, 6 bases. Germline values: CDR1 MNHNY, CDR2 SVGAGI (reference sequence). This CDR3 comprises 13 residues. The ends were cut back, 8 bases at V and 1 base at J, with 11 bases in the middle. Written as DNA, the CDR3 is TGTGCCAGCGGTCGGGACTCCCAAGAGACCCAGTACTTC. Amino acids: CASGRDSQETQYF.

In its sample, this clonotype was seen many times. This chain links TRBV5-1 with TRBJ2-7, with D uncertain. Per germline, CDR1 SGHRS and CDR2 YFSETQ. The V end lost 0 bases, the J end lost 0 bases, and 10 bases lay between the germline ends. This CDR3 contains 15 residues. The CDR3 region is CASSLELLTSYEQYF. As DNA, the CDR3 is TGCGCCAGCAGCTTGGAGCTCTTGACCTCCTACGAGCAGTACTTC.

Ten or more counts support this clonotype. This chain uses TRBV4-2 with TRBJ2-1; 8 bases align to TRBD1. Trimming took 4 bases from V and 10 from J; bases not matched to a gene: 12. The CDR3 is 15 residues long. Germline CDR1 is LGHNA and CDR2 is YNFKEQ. The CDR3 protein is CASSPHPGQESEQFF. As DNA, the CDR3 is TGTGCCAGCAGCCCCCACCCGGGACAGGAGTCGGAGCAGTTCTTC.

This clonotype showed up just a few times. The chain combines TRBV7-9 with TRBJ2-3; D assignment may be TRBD1 or TRBD2 (5 bases each). Germline loops: CDR1 SEHNR, CDR2 FQNEAQ (reference sequence). The CDR3 has 15 amino acids. The germline V and J ends were trimmed by 4 bases and 1 base, with 12 bases remaining between them. CDR3 region: CASSWDGAGTDTQYF. The CDR3 nucleotides read TGTGCCAGCAGCTGGGACGGGGCAGGCACAGATACGCAGTATTTT.

This chain uses TRBV9 with TRBJ1-1; TRBD1 is a possible D gene (6 bases). Germline CDR1 SGDLS, CDR2 YYNGEE. The CDR3 sequence is 15 residues long. Trimming took off 4 bases at V and 0 bases at J, with 13 bases between the two ends. CDR3 nucleotides: TGTGCCAGCAGCCCCCGCGGGGGGCTGAACACTGAAGCTTTCTTT. It translates to CASSPRGGLNTEAFF.

The genes are TRBV5-1 and TRBJ2-1; 11 bases are a match to TRBD2. Germline values: CDR1 SGHRS, CDR2 YFSETQ. The V and J ends lost 4 bases and 4 bases, in that order; junction bases with no gene match: 10. The CDR3 length is 17 residues. CDR3 nucleotide sequence: TGCGCCAGCAGCGCGGGGACTAGCGGCTCCAATTACAATGAGCAGTTCTTC. Its protein product is CASSAGTSGSNYNEQFF.

The chain is built from TRBV12-3 or TRBV12-4 and TRBJ2-5; D may be TRBD2 (6 bases). Trimming left V 6 bases short and J 2 bases short, with 22 bases between. This CDR3 contains 17 residues. CDR3 amino acids: CASSLGRLVSVQETQYF. In nucleotides, the CDR3 is TGTGCCAGCAGCCTAGGTCGACTAGTTTCTGTACAAGAGACCCAGTACTTC.

V is TRBV12-3 or TRBV12-4 and J is TRBJ2-1; no clear D gene. There are 12 residues in the CDR3. With 6 bases removed from V and 8 bases from J, the gap between germline ends came to 11 bases. The CDR3 protein is CASSPGGYEQFF. The DNA of the CDR3 is TGTGCCAGCAGCCCCGGTGGGTATGAGCAGTTCTTC.

This clonotype was counted many times. The J gene is TRBJ1-2, the V gene TRBV29-1; 11 positions match TRBD1. J gave up 3 bases and V 6 bases, and 6 bases lay outside the gene matches. Germline loops: CDR1 SQVTM, CDR2 ANQGSEA. CDR3 length: 14 residues. This chain's CDR3 is CSVDRGRTDYGYTF. In nucleotides, the CDR3 is TGCAGCGTGGACAGGGGGCGGACAGACTATGGCTACACCTTC.

This sequence joins TRBV7-9 and TRBJ1-2; the D is unclear. Germline assignment: CDR1 SEHNR and CDR2 FQNEAQ (reference sequence). The length of the CDR3 is 13 residues. V lost 7 bases and J lost 5, with 14 bases in between. The CDR3 here is CASMAPGLYGYTF. The DNA for the CDR3 is TGTGCCAGCATGGCACCTGGGCTGTATGGCTACACCTTC.

This clonotype showed up just a few times. V and J are TRBV14 and TRBJ2-7; D perhaps matches TRBD2 (6 bases). The CDR3 sequence is 14 residues long. Germline lookup yields CDR1 SGHDN and CDR2 FVKESK. V gave up 4 bases and J gave up 2 bases, with 12 bases separating them. The CDR3 bases are TGTGCCAGCAGCCCGGAGGGCTTCGCCTACGAGCAGTACTTC. This encodes CASSPEGFAYEQYF.

The table lists this clonotype with a few counts. CDR3: CASSLRQGTTDTQYF. Written as DNA, the CDR3 is TGTGCCAGCTCACTCCGACAGGGTACCACAGATACGCAGTATTTT. The V gene is TRBV18, the J gene TRBJ2-3; 7 nucleotides align to TRBD1. Germline V CDR1 and CDR2: KGHSH, LQKENI. With V trimmed by 4 bases and J by 2 bases, 6 bases remained unmatched. The length of the CDR3 is 15 residues.

This clonotype appeared many times. The V call is TRBV6-2 or TRBV6-3, the J call TRBJ2-5, with D uncertain. V lost 4 bases, J lost 5 bases, and 11 bases lay in between. The CDR3 has 13 residues. CDR1 MNHEY and CDR2 SVGEGT come from the germline V gene. The CDR3 is CASSWNEQETQYF. The CDR3 DNA is TGTGCCAGCAGTTGGAATGAGCAGGAGACCCAGTACTTC.